The rows below give T cell receptor beta chains drawn from one sample of a study of blood T cell repertoires in COVID-19. TCRdb's copy holds only in-frame clones and misses some; the assay was immunoSEQ multiplex PCR. The profile shows tens of thousands of clones, about 86% of them singletons. Sequences were obtained from peripheral blood. All receptors derive from a human donor with acute or convalescent COVID-19. The donor label of this sample is uncertain. Both conserved end residues are part of each CDR3. The order of the fields is V gene, D gene, clone size, J gene, CDR3 DNA, CDR3 protein. The D gene is left open where the match is weak. The listing skips clone size in some rows; elsewhere it reads once, few, many or a size class.

TRBV25-1	NA	NA	TRBJ2-1	TGTGCCAGCAGTGAATGGGGCAGGGGCTCCTACAATGAGCAGTTCTTC	CASSEWGRGSYNEQFF
TRBV7-6	TRBD1	NA	TRBJ2-1	TGTGCCAGCAGCCCCGGACAGGCCGCCACCTACAATGAGCAGTTCTTC	CASSPGQAATYNEQFF
TRBV23-1	TRBD1	few	TRBJ1-5	TGCGCCAGCAGTCAATTCAGGGGGCTGGAGAGCAATCAGCCCCAGCATTTT	CASSQFRGLESNQPQHF
TRBV5-1	TRBD2	NA	TRBJ2-1	TGCGCCAGCAGCCGACGCGGGACTAGCTCCCCCAATGAGCAGTTCTTC	CASSRRGTSSPNEQFF
TRBV7-2	NA	few	TRBJ2-1	TGTGCCAGCAGCCCCCTTTTCGGTGAGCAGTTCTTC	CASSPLFGEQFF
TRBV9	NA	NA	TRBJ1-1	TGTGCCAGCAGCGTAGACTTAACGGTTAACACTGAAGCTTTCTTT	CASSVDLTVNTEAFF
TRBV10-1	NA	NA	TRBJ2-1	TGCGCCAGCAGTGAGTATAGCAATGAGCAGTTCTTC	CASSEYSNEQFF
TRBV29-1	NA	NA	TRBJ2-7	TGCAGCGTTTTCGGGATAAGTGACGAGCAGTACTTC	CSVFGISDEQYF
TRBV5-1	NA	once	TRBJ2-1	TGCGCCAGCAGCCTAGAGGATGAGCAGTTCTTC	CASSLEDEQFF
TRBV19	NA	once	TRBJ1-2	TGTGCCAGTAGTATAGACCCAAAATATGGCTACACCTTC	CASSIDPKYGYTF
TRBV7-8	NA	few	TRBJ1-1	TGTGCCAGCAGCCGCGGTTCAAGGGGGAACACTGAAGCTTTCTTT	CASSRGSRGNTEAFF
TRBV4-2	TRBD2	NA	TRBJ2-3	TGTGCCAGCAGCCAAGATCGTGGAACTAGCGGAACAGATACGCAGTATTTT	CASSQDRGTSGTDTQYF
TRBV7-8	TRBD1	once	TRBJ2-1	TGTGCCAGCAGCTTGTTGGTTCCGGGACAGGACAATGAGCAGTTCTTC	CASSLLVPGQDNEQFF
TRBV3-1/TRBV3-2	NA	NA	TRBJ1-3	TGTGCCAGCAGCCAAAGCGGGTTCCTCAAACTCTCTGGAAACACCATATATTTT	CASSQSGFLKLSGNTIYF
TRBV11-2	NA	few	TRBJ1-3	TGTGCCAGCAGCTTAGCGGGATGGGGGCTCAAGGGAAACACCATATATTTT	CASSLAGWGLKGNTIYF
TRBV27	NA	few	TRBJ2-3	TGTGCCAGCAGACTTAGGCGGGCAGGGGACACAGATACGCAGTATTTT	CASRLRRAGDTDTQYF
TRBV19	NA	few	TRBJ2-6	TGTGCCAGTCTACCGGGACAAATTCATTCTGGGGCCAACGTCCTGACTTTC	CASLPGQIHSGANVLTF
TRBV5-1	NA	NA	TRBJ2-2	TGCGCCAGCAGGGGGGCGGAAACCGGGGAGCTGTTTTTT	CASRGAETGELFF
TRBV6-2/TRBV6-3	TRBD1	NA	TRBJ1-5	TGTGCCAGCAGTTACTCAGGGGGCGAGTATCAGCCCCAGCATTTT	CASSYSGGEYQPQHF
TRBV5-5	TRBD1	NA	TRBJ1-2	TGTGCCAGCAGCGGGCGGACAGGGGGCCTTGGCTACACCTTC	CASSGRTGGLGYTF
TRBV7-9	NA	NA	TRBJ2-2	TGTGCCAGCAGCTTAGAGGGACTCCCCACCGGGGAGCTGTTTTTT	CASSLEGLPTGELFF
TRBV6-5	NA	NA	TRBJ1-2	TGTGCCAGCACCAACAGGGAGAACTATGGCTACACCTTC	CASTNRENYGYTF
TRBV6-1	TRBD1	NA	TRBJ2-5	TGTGCCAGCAGTGAAGAGGGCAGGGGGGAGACCCAGTACTTC	CASSEEGRGETQYF
TRBV18	TRBD1	few	TRBJ1-5	TGTGCCAGCTCCCAGGACAGGGCCAGTCAGCCCCAGCATTTT	CASSQDRASQPQHF
TRBV7-8	TRBD1	few	TRBJ2-2	TGTGCCAGCAGCTTACGGACAGGGAACACCGGGGAGCTGTTTTTT	CASSLRTGNTGELFF
TRBV5-1	TRBD2	NA	TRBJ2-7	TGCGCCAGCAGCCCGATAGCGGGAGCCCCCTACGAGCAGTACTTC	CASSPIAGAPYEQYF
TRBV6-2/TRBV6-3	TRBD1	NA	TRBJ2-7	TGTGCCAGCAGTTACTCGGGGGACAGGGCGATGTACTTC	CASSYSGDRAMYF
TRBV3-1/TRBV3-2	NA	NA	TRBJ2-3	TGTGCCAGCAGCCCCGGGGGTAGCGGAATCGCGCAGTATTTT	CASSPGGSGIAQYF
TRBV5-1	TRBD2	NA	TRBJ2-1	TGCGCCAGCAGAGGGACTAGCGTATACAATGAGCAGTTCTTC	CASRGTSVYNEQFF
TRBV11-3	TRBD2	NA	TRBJ2-5	TGTGCCAGCAGCTCGGGGACTAGCGGGGGGGCGGTAGAGACCCAGTACTTC	CASSSGTSGGAVETQYF
TRBV7-2	NA	NA	TRBJ1-1	TGTGCCAGCAGCTCGGGACAAGGGAACACTGAAGCTTTCTTT	CASSSGQGNTEAFF
TRBV7-2	NA	NA	TRBJ1-4	TGTGCCAGCAGCCCTACAGGGACTAATGAAAAACTGTTTTTT	CASSPTGTNEKLFF
TRBV19	TRBD1	NA	TRBJ1-5	TGTGCCAGTAGTGGAGAGGACAGGGGGATTAATCAGCCCCAGCATTTT	CASSGEDRGINQPQHF
TRBV12-3/TRBV12-4	NA	NA	TRBJ2-1	TGTGCCAGCAAGGTGACACAGTACAATGAGCAGTTCTTC	CASKVTQYNEQFF
TRBV3-1/TRBV3-2	TRBD1	NA	TRBJ1-3	TGTGCCAGCAGCCAAGGGGGACAGGGGGCTACCGGCTCTGGAAACACCATATATTTT	CASSQGGQGATGSGNTIYF
TRBV4-3	TRBD2	NA	TRBJ2-1	TGCGCCAGCAGCCAAGGCGCGGGAGCGGGGAGGCGTGGCAATGAGCAGTTCTTC	CASSQGAGAGRRGNEQFF
TRBV15	NA	NA	TRBJ2-7	TGTGCCACCAGCAGACCTTCCACAGGATACTACGAGCAGTACTTC	CATSRPSTGYYEQYF
TRBV6-2/TRBV6-3	NA	NA	TRBJ1-1	TGTGCCAGCAGTTACTCCCCCAGGGCGGACACTGAAGCTTTCTTT	CASSYSPRADTEAFF
TRBV6-5	NA	NA	TRBJ2-7	TGTGCCAGCAGTTACGAGTCGGGAGTTGGCTACGAGCAGTACTTC	CASSYESGVGYEQYF
TRBV6-4	NA	NA	TRBJ1-1	TGTGCCAGCAGGGCATCACAGAGTAACACTGAAGCTTTCTTT	CASRASQSNTEAFF
TRBV9	TRBD2	NA	TRBJ2-2	TGTGCCAGCAGCATTCACCCCCCTCCGACTAGCGGGAAGGGGGAGCTGTTTTTT	CASSIHPPPTSGKGELFF
TRBV27	NA	NA	TRBJ2-7	TGTGCCAGCAGTTTAGAGACGGGTCCGACCCACGAGCAGTACTTC	CASSLETGPTHEQYF
TRBV19	NA	NA	TRBJ2-3	TGTGCCAGTAGTATGGCGGCGGGACCTCGAAATACGCAGTATTTT	CASSMAAGPRNTQYF
TRBV19	TRBD1	NA	TRBJ1-5	TGTGCCAGTAGTACCTCCGGGACAGGCCTGACGCCCCAGCATTTT	CASSTSGTGLTPQHF